The 7 T cell receptor beta chains listed next were all sequenced from one sample in a study of blood T cell repertoires in COVID-19. Clones were read by immunoSEQ multiplex PCR, and TCRdb kept only the in-frame ones, dropping some. The sample consists of more than 350,000 clones, more than 80% of them appearing once. The sequenced sample was PBMCs or T cells enriched from blood (not recorded which). All receptors derive from a man younger than 35 who had recovered from COVID-19.

DNA of the CDR3: TGTGCCAGCAGTAGAGAGGGAAATTCACCCCTCCACTTT. Amino acid sequence: CASSREGNSPLHF. This chain connects TRBV7-9 to TRBJ1-6, with D hard to call. This CDR3 has 13 residues. Per germline, CDR1 SEHNR and CDR2 FQNEAQ (reference sequence). The germline V and J ends were trimmed by 6 bases and 7 bases, with 10 bases remaining between them.

The chain joins TRBV25-1 to TRBJ1-2; the match to TRBD1 covers 7 bases. Germline CDR1 reads MGHDK; CDR2 reads SYGVNS. J was trimmed by 8 bases and V by 5 bases; bases with no gene match: 14. The CDR3 has 15 amino acids. The CDR3 sequence is CASSPAGGRGSGYTF. The CDR3 DNA reads as TGTGCCAGCAGTCCCGCAGGGGGACGGGGTAGCGGCTACACCTTC.

The chain joins TRBV27 to TRBJ2-2, with D perhaps TRBD1 (5 bases). The CDR3 covers 15 residues. Per the germline V gene, CDR1 is MNHEY and CDR2 is SMNVEV (reference sequence). Trimming took 3 bases from V and 0 from J, leaving 8 bases between them. CDR3 sequence reads: CASSFQQANTGELFF. CDR3 DNA sequence: TGTGCCAGCAGTTTTCAACAGGCGAACACCGGGGAGCTGTTTTTT.

This chain uses TRBV6-2 or TRBV6-3 with TRBJ2-1, with a weak D call TRBD1 (5 bases). V was trimmed by 5 bases and J by 6 bases, leaving 11 bases between them. The CDR3 is made up of 13 amino acids. Germline-derived CDR1 and CDR2 are MNHEY and SVGEGT. This CDR3 is CASSPTEFNEQFF. CDR3 nucleotides: TGTGCCAGCAGTCCGACAGAGTTCAATGAGCAGTTCTTC.

The V gene is TRBV28, the J gene TRBJ1-1; D might be TRBD1 (6 bases). In germline, CDR1 is MDHEN, CDR2 SYDVKM. With 4 bases removed from V and 0 bases from J, the gap between germline ends came to 15 bases. CDR3 length equals 16 residues. The CDR3 region is CASSSPNRAMNTEAFF. CDR3 nucleotide sequence: TGTGCCAGCAGTTCACCCAACAGGGCGATGAACACTGAAGCTTTCTTT. Full variable domain (remainder filled in from reference TRBV28 and TRBJ1-1): DVKVTQSSRYLVKRTGEKVFLECVQDMDHENMFWYRQDPGLGLRLIYFSYDVKMKEKGDIPEGYSVSREKKERFSLILESASTNQTSMYLCASSSPNRAMNTEAFFGQGTRLTVV.

This sequence joins TRBV5-6 and TRBJ1-1, with D possibly matching TRBD1 (5 bases). The germline gives CDR1 SGHDT, CDR2 YYEEEE. Trimming cost V 0 bases and J 1 base, with 10 bases left between them. The length of the CDR3 is 15 residues. The CDR3 nucleotides read TGTGCCAGCAGCTTGGTAGCAGGGTGGAACACTGAAGCTTTCTTT. Translating gives CASSLVAGWNTEAFF.

The rearrangement uses TRBV10-2 and TRBJ2-5, with D unresolved. The CDR3 length is 15 residues. The V end lost 3 bases, the J end lost 4 bases, and 15 bases lay between the germline ends. In germline, CDR1 is WSHSY, CDR2 SAAADI. The CDR3 region is CASSDSQGSRETQYF. For the CDR3, the DNA is TGCGCCAGCAGTGATAGCCAAGGTTCAAGAGAGACCCAGTACTTC.